The clone carrying this T cell receptor beta chain was picked up a small number of times. The data derive from a study of blood T cells in healthy people across ages. A second roughly 6 to 12 cycle PCR used barcoded and J-beta primers. Sequencing yielded, for each sample, at least 3 million paired-end reads carrying CDR3. TCRdb re-called the 5' RACE reads through MiXCR, storing one row per CDR3 protein. The sample has hundreds of thousands of distinct CDR3 sequences, 32% seen once. The CDR3 totals 14 residues. The junction had 4 bases not matched to a gene; V was cut back by 4 bases and J by 0 bases. From germline, CDR1 is SQVTM and CDR2 ANQGSEA.

The TCR originated in a woman older than 75 in good health. The J gene is TRBJ1-1, the V gene TRBV29-1; 8 bases match TRBD1. Sequencing was carried out using blood. The CDR3 DNA reads as TGCAGCGTTGTGGCAGGGGGCATGAACACTGAAGCTTTCTTT. It encodes CSVVAGGMNTEAFF.